This T cell receptor (beta chain) was retrieved from a study of T cells after somatic rescue of genetic block. This CDR3 has 14 residues. With 0 bases removed from V and 7 bases from J, the gap between germline ends came to 10 bases. Germline V gene data show CDR1 as SGHRS and CDR2 as YFSETQ. Generated by immunoSEQ multiplex PCR, the TCRdb table keeps only in-frame clones and is missing some. The sample consists of 12,000 or so clones, around 84% of them appearing once. Sequencing was done on a sample of peripheral blood mononuclear cells (PBMCs). This TCR was sampled from a boy under 18. The gene calls are TRBV5-1 and TRBJ1-4, with D maybe TRBD1 (6 bases). Here the CDR3 reads CASSLEGGGEKLFF. The DNA for the CDR3 is TGCGCCAGCAGCTTGGAGGGGGGAGGTGAAAAACTGTTTTTT.